The 12 T cell receptor beta chains listed next were all sequenced from one sample in a study of T cell changes during pregnancy in multiple sclerosis. TCRdb's copy holds only in-frame clones and misses some; the assay was immunoSEQ multiplex PCR. The top ten clones hold more than 0.4% of a sample with about 40,000 clones, 80% to 95% of them seen once. The source was CD4+ T cells from peripheral blood mononuclear cells, collected in the third trimester of pregnancy. The receptors originated from a female donor with multiple sclerosis, enrolled in a pregnancy study.

This clone was recorded a few times. The chain combines TRBV28 with TRBJ1-4; 8 bases are shared with TRBD1. CDR3 length: 16 amino acids. With 2 bases clipped from V and 7 bases from J, the junction kept 9 bases outside the gene matches. Germline CDR1 is MDHEN and CDR2 is SYDVKM. The CDR3 loop reads CASSLPRTGRFEKLFF. For the CDR3, the DNA is TGTGCCAGCAGTTTACCCCGGACAGGGAGGTTTGAAAAACTGTTTTTT. The variable domain in full, with the rest retrieved from reference TRBV28 and TRBJ1-4, is DVKVTQSSRYLVKRTGEKVFLECVQDMDHENMFWYRQDPGLGLRLIYFSYDVKMKEKGDIPEGYSVSREKKERFSLILESASTNQTSMYLCASSLPRTGRFEKLFFGSGTQLSVL.

DNA of the CDR3: TGTGCCAGCAGCTGGGCAAGCAATGAGCAGTTCTTC. It specifies CASSWASNEQFF. This chain links TRBV7-9 with TRBJ2-1, with unresolved D. Germline V gene sequence: CDR1 SEHNR, CDR2 FQNEAQ (reference sequence). V was cut by 4 bases and J by 6 bases, with 7 bases left in between. This CDR3 spans 12 amino acids.

This chain connects TRBV7-9 to TRBJ1-1; D might be TRBD1 (5 bases). The CDR3 covers 13 residues. CDR1 is SEHNR, CDR2 FQNEAQ, per germline (reference sequence). V was trimmed by 5 bases and J by 1 base, leaving 8 bases between them. CDR3 in DNA: TGTGCCAGCAGCGAAAGGGGGAACACTGAAGCTTTCTTT. It codes for CASSERGNTEAFF.

The chain carries TRBV7-3 and TRBJ2-3, with 12 bases that match TRBD1. Germline V gene sequence: CDR1 SGHTA, CDR2 FQGTGA. V shed 0 bases and J 5 bases; nucleotides not matched to a gene: 6. The CDR3 extends over 17 amino acids. The CDR3 region is CASSLTGQGARVDTQYF. CDR3 sequence (DNA): TGTGCCAGCAGCTTAACGGGACAGGGGGCGAGAGTAGATACGCAGTATTTT.

The rearrangement joins TRBV30 to TRBJ2-3, with TRBD1 as a possible D gene (5 bases). V was clipped by 5 bases and J by 5 bases, with 14 bases between them. CDR1 is GTSNPN, CDR2 SVGIG, per germline (reference sequence). There are 13 residues in the CDR3. The CDR3 loop is CAWGALEKDTQYF. The CDR3 DNA sequence: TGTGCCTGGGGGGCTTTGGAGAAAGATACGCAGTATTTT.

This rearrangement joins TRBV5-1 to TRBJ2-5; TRBD1 agrees at 7 bases. CDR3 length: 16 residues. Germline lookup yields CDR1 SGHRS and CDR2 YFSETQ. V was clipped by 2 bases and J by 3 bases; unmatched bases: 10. This CDR3 is CASSFATPGTEETQYF. CDR3 nucleotide sequence: TGCGCCAGCAGCTTCGCCACCCCCGGGACAGAAGAGACCCAGTACTTC.

This clone was seen a single time. The chain has TRBV18 and TRBJ1-1, with D perhaps matching TRBD1 (5 bases). The CDR3 spans 15 residues. V gave up 2 bases and J gave up 4 bases, with 14 bases separating them. Germline V lookup: CDR1 KGHSH, CDR2 LQKENI. The CDR3 region has the DNA TGTGCCAGCTCACCAGTATCGGGGGGTGGCACTGAAGCTTTCTTT. This encodes CASSPVSGGGTEAFF.

The chain carries TRBV23-1 and TRBJ2-3, with 7 bases that match TRBD2. TRBV23-1 is marked as an open reading frame, function uncertain. This CDR3 region has 18 residues. The trim removed 0 bases at V and 3 bases at J, leaving 12 bases unmatched. In DNA, the CDR3 is TGCGCCAGCAGTCAATCGGAGGCCTGGGCCGGGGGGACAGATACGCAGTATTTT. This codes for CASSQSEAWAGGTDTQYF.

The V and J genes are TRBV11-3 and TRBJ2-1, with TRBD2 matching 8 bases. After removal of 5 bases from V and 2 bases from J, the junction contained 5 bases not matched to a gene. Germline CDR1 reads SGHNT; CDR2 reads YENEEA. The CDR3 totals 15 residues. The CDR3 loop is CASSLEAGAYNEQFF. In DNA, the CDR3 is TGTGCCAGCAGCCTCGAAGCGGGAGCCTACAATGAGCAGTTCTTC.

The chain couples TRBV28 to TRBJ2-7; 7 bases are shared with TRBD1. CDR3 length: 13 amino acids. J lost 4 bases, V lost 11 bases, and 11 bases had no gene match. Germline V lookup: CDR1 MDHEN, CDR2 SYDVKM. CDR3 in DNA: TGTGCCGTTGGGGAAGGGGGCGGGTACGAGCAGTACTTC. It codes for CAVGEGGGYEQYF.

This chain uses TRBV5-1 with TRBJ2-5; D gene uncertain. The CDR3 sequence is 14 residues long. Trimming left V 1 base short and J 0 bases short, with 7 bases between. The germline CDR1 and CDR2 sequences are SGHRS and YFSETQ. The CDR3 loop reads CASSLINYQETQYF. The CDR3 nucleotides read TGCGCCAGCAGCTTGATTAATTACCAAGAGACCCAGTACTTC.

CDR3 loop: CASSFETSRGANYGYTF. DNA for the CDR3: TGTGCCAGCAGTTTTGAGACCTCCAGGGGAGCTAACTATGGCTACACCTTC. V is TRBV28 and J is TRBJ1-2; maybe TRBD1 (6 bases). The germline gives CDR1 MDHEN, CDR2 SYDVKM. Trimming took off 3 bases at V and 0 bases at J, with 17 bases between the two ends. The CDR3 has 17 amino acids.